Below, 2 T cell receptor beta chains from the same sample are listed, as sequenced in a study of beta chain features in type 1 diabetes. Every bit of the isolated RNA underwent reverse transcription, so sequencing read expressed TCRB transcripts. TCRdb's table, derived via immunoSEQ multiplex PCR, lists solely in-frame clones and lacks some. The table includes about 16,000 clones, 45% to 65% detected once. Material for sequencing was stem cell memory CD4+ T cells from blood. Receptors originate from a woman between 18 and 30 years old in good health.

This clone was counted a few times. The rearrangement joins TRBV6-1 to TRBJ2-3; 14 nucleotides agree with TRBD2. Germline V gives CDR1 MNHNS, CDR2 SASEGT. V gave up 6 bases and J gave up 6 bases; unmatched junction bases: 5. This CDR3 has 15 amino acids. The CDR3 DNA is TGTGCCAGCAGGCCGGGACTAGCGGGAGTGGATACGCAGTATTTT. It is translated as CASRPGLAGVDTQYF.

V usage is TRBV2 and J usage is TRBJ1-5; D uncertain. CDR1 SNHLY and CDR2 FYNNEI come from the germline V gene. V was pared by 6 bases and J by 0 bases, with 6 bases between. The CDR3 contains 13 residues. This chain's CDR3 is CASRIYSNQPQHF. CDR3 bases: TGTGCCAGCAGAATTTATAGCAATCAGCCCCAGCATTTT.